The 20 T cell receptor beta chains listed next were all sequenced from one sample in a study of regulatory T cells in long-lasting Graves disease. Time point in this sample: newly diagnosed GD, antithyroid drugs for less than 3 months. The TCR library used RNA extracted from PBMCs. Construction of the TCR beta libraries employed iRepertoire HTBI primers in conjunction with Arm-PCR of CDR3 regions. MiXCR, applied by TCRdb to the multiplex PCR reads, yields one record per CDR3 protein. Of about 520,000 distinct CDR3 sequences listed, 12% were seen once; the top ten hold almost 9%. Separately, the same data were catalogued under a study of T cells in Graves' hyperthyroidism and ophthalmopathy.

The material was peripheral blood mononuclear cells (PBMCs), obtained at new diagnosis, from a patient treated with antithyroid drugs. Every receptor here comes from a woman in her twenties or thirties with Graves disease.

This clonotype was picked up many times. The chain links TRBV9 to TRBJ2-1, with TRBD2 matching 9 bases. The CDR3 totals 14 residues. Trimming cost V 4 bases and J 10 bases; bases outside gene matches: 9. Germline CDR1 reads SGDLS; CDR2 reads YYNGEE. The CDR3 loop is CASSPGASGIEQFF. The DNA of the CDR3 is TGTGCCAGCAGCCCCGGGGCTAGCGGGATAGAGCAGTTCTTC.

At least ten counts were recorded for this clonotype. CDR3 DNA sequence: TGTGCCAGCCAGGGTTTCGAAAAACTGTTTTTT. Protein product: CASQGFEKLFF. This rearrangement joins TRBV6-1 to TRBJ1-4; possible D gene TRBD1, 5 bases. Germline V gives CDR1 MNHNS, CDR2 SASEGT. Trimming shortened V by 8 bases and J by 8 bases, and 9 bases separated the two germline ends. This CDR3 comprises 11 residues.

This clonotype was seen a few times. The V gene is TRBV15, the J gene TRBJ2-7; tentative D call: TRBD1 (5 bases). This CDR3 has 14 residues. V dropped 1 base and J dropped 3 bases, with 10 bases sitting between them. The germline gives CDR1 LNHNV, CDR2 YYDKDF (reference sequence). CDR3 region: CATSRGSQGYEQYF. CDR3 DNA: TGTGCCACCAGCAGAGGTAGCCAGGGCTACGAGCAGTACTTC. The full variable domain, rest sourced from reference TRBV15 and TRBJ2-7, is DAMVIQNPRYQVTQFGKPVTLSCSQTLNHNVMYWYQQKSSQAPKLLFHYYDKDFNNEADTPDNFQSRRPNTSFCFLDIRSPGLGDTAMYLCATSRGSQGYEQYFGPGTRLTVT.

This CDR3 reads CASSIDQAGHQPQHF. CDR3 DNA sequence: TGTGCCAGTAGTATAGATCAGGCAGGCCATCAGCCCCAGCATTTT. This sequence joins TRBV19 and TRBJ1-5; D is undetermined. V dropped 0 bases and J dropped 5 bases, with 11 bases sitting between them. Per the germline V gene, CDR1 is LNHDA and CDR2 is SQIVND (reference sequence). This CDR3 is built from 15 residues. Based on the CDR3 plus reference TRBV19 and TRBJ1-5, the full variable domain is DGGITQSPKYLFRKEGQNVTLSCEQNLNHDAMYWYRQDPGQGLRLIYYSQIVNDFQKGDIAEGYSVSREKKESFPLTVTSAQKNPTAFYLCASSIDQAGHQPQHFGDGTRLSIL.

The chain couples TRBV6-1 to TRBJ1-6; D is undetermined. Deletions cut 1 base from V and 4 bases from J, with 11 bases between. CDR3 length equals 16 residues. Germline assignment: CDR1 MNHNS and CDR2 SASEGT. This chain's CDR3 is CASSEGALRYNSPLHF. CDR3 in DNA: TGTGCCAGCAGTGAAGGGGCCCTCCGATATAATTCACCCCTCCACTTT.

In the case of this clonotype: This may stem from a read error, because a much larger clone lies one nucleotide away. J is TRBJ1-1 and V is TRBV2; perhaps TRBD1 as D (5 bases). CDR1 is SNHLY, CDR2 FYNNEI, per germline. There are 13 residues in the CDR3. Trimming removed 8 bases from V and 8 bases from J, with 18 bases in between. The CDR3 here is CASQIQDQAEAFF. The CDR3 DNA reads as TGTGCCAGCCAAATACAGGACCAAGCCGAAGCTTTCTTT.

This clonotype occurred many times. This chain joins TRBV28 and TRBJ2-7; no clear D gene. The CDR3 runs to 14 residues. With 6 bases removed from V and 3 bases from J, the gap between germline ends came to 15 bases. Germline V gene lookup returns CDR1 MDHEN and CDR2 SYDVKM. CDR3 amino acids: CASRGNKHRYEQYF. The CDR3 DNA sequence: TGTGCCAGCAGGGGCAACAAACATCGCTACGAGCAGTACTTC.

This clonotype was seen at least ten times. This chain joins TRBV6-2 or TRBV6-3 and TRBJ1-5, with D possibly being TRBD1 (5 bases). The CDR3 runs to 15 residues. Germline V lookup: CDR1 MNHEY, CDR2 SVGEGT. Trimming stripped 5 bases from V and 1 base from J, with 12 bases between. CDR3 amino acids: CASSSYQGSNQPQHF. The DNA for the CDR3 is TGTGCCAGCAGTAGTTACCAGGGAAGCAATCAGCCCCAGCATTTT.

This clonotype was observed at least ten times. The chain carries TRBV20-1 and TRBJ2-5; perhaps TRBD1 as D (6 bases). The CDR3 is made up of 14 amino acids. V lost 3 bases, J lost 1 base, and 12 bases lay in between. Germline values: CDR1 DFQATT, CDR2 SNEGSKA (reference sequence). The CDR3 loop reads CSASTSDSQETQYF. The CDR3 coding sequence is TGCAGTGCTAGCACATCGGACAGCCAAGAGACCCAGTACTTC.

This clonotype was counted many times. The chain combines TRBV4-1 with TRBJ2-2; D may be TRBD2 (6 bases). V was trimmed by 2 bases and J by 6 bases, leaving 13 bases between them. The CDR3 contains 15 residues. The germline V gene has CDR1 MGHRA and CDR2 YSYEKL. The CDR3: CASSQPDRLAGELFF. In DNA, the CDR3 is TGCGCCAGCAGCCAACCGGATAGACTAGCCGGGGAGCTGTTTTTT.

Ten or more counts support this clonotype. The chain joins TRBV4-2 to TRBJ2-1; no definite D call. Per the germline V gene, CDR1 is LGHNA and CDR2 is YNFKEQ. V lost 6 bases and J 6 bases, leaving 9 bases between the germline ends. There are 12 residues in the CDR3. CDR3 sequence reads: CASSPDTNEQFF. The CDR3 bases are TGTGCCAGCAGTCCAGACACCAATGAGCAGTTCTTC.

This clonotype came up many times. The rearrangement joins TRBV5-8 to TRBJ1-1; D uncertain. Per germline, CDR1 SGHTS and CDR2 YDEGEE. This CDR3 is built from 15 residues. The V and J ends lost 0 bases and 0 bases respectively, with 9 bases between them. CDR3 region: CASSLVPVMNTEAFF. DNA of the CDR3: TGTGCCAGCAGCTTGGTACCCGTTATGAACACTGAAGCTTTCTTT.

This clonotype showed up just a few times. The genes are TRBV18 and TRBJ2-3; D unclear. Trimming took 1 base from V and 2 from J, leaving 13 bases between them. CDR1 and CDR2 (germline): KGHSH, LQKENI. The CDR3 is made up of 16 amino acids. CDR3 protein: CASSPRTASFTDTQYF. CDR3 coding DNA: TGTGCCAGCTCACCACGGACGGCCAGCTTCACAGATACGCAGTATTTT.

In this sample, this clonotype turned up many times. The V and J genes are TRBV29-1 and TRBJ2-5, with D unresolved. This CDR3 spans 11 amino acids. The germline V and J ends were trimmed by 5 bases and 5 bases, with 9 bases remaining between them. CDR1 and CDR2 (germline): SQVTM, ANQGSEA. The DNA of the CDR3 is TGCAGCGTTTGGGGTGTGGAGACCCAGTACTTC. It specifies CSVWGVETQYF.

The chain carries TRBV19 and TRBJ2-3; perhaps TRBD2 as D (6 bases). Germline assignment: CDR1 LNHDA and CDR2 SQIVND (reference sequence). The CDR3 has 16 residues. Trimming left V 2 bases short and J 4 bases short, with 16 bases between. Written as DNA, the CDR3 is TGTGCCAGTAGTATAACTAGCTGGGGCCTTTCAGATACGCAGTATTTT. As protein: CASSITSWGLSDTQYF.

This clonotype appeared many times. The rearrangement uses TRBV11-2 and TRBJ2-3; 11 nucleotides agree with TRBD2. V lost 5 bases and J lost 6; bases outside the gene matches: 10. The germline V gene has CDR1 SGHAT and CDR2 FQNNGV. CDR3 length equals 16 residues. The CDR3 DNA follows: TGTGCCAGCAGCCCGACTAGCGGGACCCGGGGGGATACGCAGTATTTT. Translation gives CASSPTSGTRGDTQYF.

This clonotype was recorded at least ten times. This chain connects TRBV6-1 to TRBJ1-3, with D unresolved. CDR3 length equals 16 residues. V was trimmed by 6 bases and J by 0 bases, leaving 15 bases between them. Germline V gene lookup returns CDR1 MNHNS and CDR2 SASEGT. CDR3 nucleotides: TGTGCCAGCAGACGATACGGACCGAACTCTGGAAACACCATATATTTT. Translated: CASRRYGPNSGNTIYF.

This clonotype was counted only a few times. The chain combines TRBV10-1 with TRBJ2-1; 10 nucleotides agree with TRBD2. Germline V gene sequence: CDR1 WNHNN, CDR2 SYGVQD (reference sequence). CDR3 length: 15 residues. The J segment lost 5 bases and the V segment lost 4 bases, leaving 5 bases of the junction unmatched. Written as DNA, the CDR3 is TGCGCCAGCAGTGTGGGGACTAGCGAGGACAATGAGCAGTTCTTC. Translated, it gives CASSVGTSEDNEQFF.

The V call is TRBV5-1, the J call TRBJ2-7, with TRBD2 identical over 12 bases. With 2 bases clipped from V and 3 bases from J, the junction kept 12 bases outside the gene matches. Germline V gene lookup returns CDR1 SGHRS and CDR2 YFSETQ. The CDR3 length is 18 residues. CDR3 coding DNA: TGCGCCAGCAGCTTCTTCGCTAGCGGGAGGGCCGGAGGCTACGAGCAGTACTTC. Amino acid sequence: CASSFFASGRAGGYEQYF.

Ten or more counts support this clonotype. V and J are TRBV25-1 and TRBJ2-1; 9 nucleotides align to TRBD1. Germline V CDR1 and CDR2: MGHDK, SYGVNS. CDR3 length: 13 amino acids. Trimming took 7 bases from V and 8 from J; bases not matched to a gene: 6. In DNA, the CDR3 is TGTGCCAGCATCGGGACAGGGAGCCATGAGCAGTTCTTC. Encoded protein: CASIGTGSHEQFF.